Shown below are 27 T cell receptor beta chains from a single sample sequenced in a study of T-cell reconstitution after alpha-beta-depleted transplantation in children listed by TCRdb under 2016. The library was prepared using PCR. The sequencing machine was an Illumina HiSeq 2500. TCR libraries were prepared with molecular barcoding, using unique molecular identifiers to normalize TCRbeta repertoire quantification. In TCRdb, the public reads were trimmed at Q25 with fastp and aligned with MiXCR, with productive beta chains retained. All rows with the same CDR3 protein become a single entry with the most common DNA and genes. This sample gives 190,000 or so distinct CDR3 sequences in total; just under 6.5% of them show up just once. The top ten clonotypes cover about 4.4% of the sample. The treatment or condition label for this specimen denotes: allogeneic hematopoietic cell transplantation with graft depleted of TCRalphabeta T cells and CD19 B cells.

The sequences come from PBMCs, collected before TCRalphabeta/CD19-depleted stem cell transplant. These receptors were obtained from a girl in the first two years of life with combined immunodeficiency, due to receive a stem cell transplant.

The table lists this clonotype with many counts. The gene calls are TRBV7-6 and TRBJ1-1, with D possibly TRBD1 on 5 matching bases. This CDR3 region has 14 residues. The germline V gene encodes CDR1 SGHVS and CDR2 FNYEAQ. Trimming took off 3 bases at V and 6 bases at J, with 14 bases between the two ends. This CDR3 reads CASSFSRVGAEAFF. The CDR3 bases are TGTGCCAGCAGCTTTTCCAGGGTAGGGGCTGAAGCTTTCTTT. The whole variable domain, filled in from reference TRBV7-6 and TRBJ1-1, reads GAGVSQSPRYKVTKRGQDVALRCDPISGHVSLYWYRQALGQGPEFLTYFNYEAQQDKSGLPNDRFSAERPEGSISTLTIQRTEQRDSAMYRCASSFSRVGAEAFFGQGTRLTVV.

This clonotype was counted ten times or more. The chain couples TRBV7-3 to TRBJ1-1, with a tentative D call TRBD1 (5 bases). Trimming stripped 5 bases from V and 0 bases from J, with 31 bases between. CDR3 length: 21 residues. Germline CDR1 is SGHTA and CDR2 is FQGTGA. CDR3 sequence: CASSPGYGLRDSEYVNTEAFF. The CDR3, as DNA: TGTGCCAGCAGCCCCGGGTACGGGCTCCGGGACTCTGAATATGTGAACACTGAAGCTTTCTTT.

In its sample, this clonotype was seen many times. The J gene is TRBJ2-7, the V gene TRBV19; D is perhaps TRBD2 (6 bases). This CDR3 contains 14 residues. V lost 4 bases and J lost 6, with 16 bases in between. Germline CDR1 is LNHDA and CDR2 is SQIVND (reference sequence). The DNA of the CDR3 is TGTGCCAGTAGTAAGGAGGGGAGCAGTCCCGAGCAGTACTTC. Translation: CASSKEGSSPEQYF.

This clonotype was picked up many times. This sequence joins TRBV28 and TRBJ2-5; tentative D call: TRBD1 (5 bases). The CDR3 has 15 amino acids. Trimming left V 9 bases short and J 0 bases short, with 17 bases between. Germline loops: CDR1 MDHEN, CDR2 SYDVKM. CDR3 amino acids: CASTPVGLNQETQYF. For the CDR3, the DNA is TGTGCCAGTACCCCCGTGGGGCTAAACCAAGAGACCCAGTACTTC.

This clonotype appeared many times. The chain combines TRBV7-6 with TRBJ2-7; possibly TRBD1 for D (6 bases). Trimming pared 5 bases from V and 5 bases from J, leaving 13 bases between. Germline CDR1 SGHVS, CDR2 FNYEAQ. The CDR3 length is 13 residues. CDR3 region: CASSHRGGHEQYF. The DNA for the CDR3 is TGTGCCAGCAGCCACAGAGGGGGTCACGAGCAGTACTTC.

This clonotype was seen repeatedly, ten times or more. DNA for the CDR3: TGTGCCAGCAGTTCTGGACAGTCTTACTCTGGGGCCAACGTCCTGACTTTC. This translates into CASSSGQSYSGANVLTF. V and J are TRBV5-8 and TRBJ2-6; D is perhaps TRBD1 (6 bases). This CDR3 is 17 amino acids long. V was cut by 5 bases and J by 0 bases, with 15 bases left in between. Germline values: CDR1 SGHTS, CDR2 YDEGEE.

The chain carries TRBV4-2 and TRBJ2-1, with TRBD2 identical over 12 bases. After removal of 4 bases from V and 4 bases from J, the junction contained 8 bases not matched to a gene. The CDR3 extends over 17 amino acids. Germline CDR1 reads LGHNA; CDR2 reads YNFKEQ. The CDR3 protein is CASSLGLGLAGYNEQFF. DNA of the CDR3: TGTGCCAGCAGCCTCGGCCTGGGACTAGCGGGTTACAATGAGCAGTTCTTC.

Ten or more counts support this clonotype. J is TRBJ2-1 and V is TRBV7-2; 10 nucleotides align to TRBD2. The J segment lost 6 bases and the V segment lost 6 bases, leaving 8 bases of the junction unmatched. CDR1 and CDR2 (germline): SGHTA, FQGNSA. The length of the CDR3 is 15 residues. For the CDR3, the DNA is TGTGCCAGCAGATACCAGCGGGGGGGCCCCAATGAGCAGTTCTTC. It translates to CASRYQRGGPNEQFF. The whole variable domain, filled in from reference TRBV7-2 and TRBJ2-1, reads GAGVSQSPSNKVTEKGKDVELRCDPISGHTALYWYRQSLGQGLEFLIYFQGNSAPDKSGLPSDRFSAERTGGSVSTLTIQRTQQEDSAVYLCASRYQRGGPNEQFFGPGTRLTVL.

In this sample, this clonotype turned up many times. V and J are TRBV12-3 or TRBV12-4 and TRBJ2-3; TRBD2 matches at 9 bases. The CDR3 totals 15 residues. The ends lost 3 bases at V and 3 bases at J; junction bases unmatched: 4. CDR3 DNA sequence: TGTGCCAGCAGTTTCCCGGGACTAGCTACAGATACGCAGTATTTT. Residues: CASSFPGLATDTQYF.

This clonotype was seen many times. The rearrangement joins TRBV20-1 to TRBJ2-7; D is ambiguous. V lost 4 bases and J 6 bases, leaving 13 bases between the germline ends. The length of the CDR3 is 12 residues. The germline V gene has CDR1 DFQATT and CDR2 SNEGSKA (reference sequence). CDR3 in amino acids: CSAKSRIAEQYF. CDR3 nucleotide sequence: TGCAGTGCTAAATCACGGATCGCCGAGCAGTACTTC.

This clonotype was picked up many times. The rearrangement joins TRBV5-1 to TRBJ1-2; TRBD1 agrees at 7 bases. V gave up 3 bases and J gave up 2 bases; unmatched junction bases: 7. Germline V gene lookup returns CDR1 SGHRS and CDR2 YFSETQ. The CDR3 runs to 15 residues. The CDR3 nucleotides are TGCGCCAGCAGCTCCGGACAGGAGACAAACTATGGCTACACCTTC. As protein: CASSSGQETNYGYTF. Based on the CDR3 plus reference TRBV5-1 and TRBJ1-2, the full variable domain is KAGVTQTPRYLIKTRGQQVTLSCSPISGHRSVSWYQQTPGQGLQFLFEYFSETQRNKGNFPGRFSGRQFSNSRSEMNVSTLELGDSALYLCASSSGQETNYGYTFGSGTRLTVV.

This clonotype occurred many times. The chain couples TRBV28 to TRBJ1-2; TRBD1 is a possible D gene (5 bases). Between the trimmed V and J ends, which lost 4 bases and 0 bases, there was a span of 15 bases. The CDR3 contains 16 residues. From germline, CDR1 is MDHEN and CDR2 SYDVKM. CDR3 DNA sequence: TGTGCCAGCAGTTCCCGGACACCCCAAGCTAACTATGGCTACACCTTC. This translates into CASSSRTPQANYGYTF.

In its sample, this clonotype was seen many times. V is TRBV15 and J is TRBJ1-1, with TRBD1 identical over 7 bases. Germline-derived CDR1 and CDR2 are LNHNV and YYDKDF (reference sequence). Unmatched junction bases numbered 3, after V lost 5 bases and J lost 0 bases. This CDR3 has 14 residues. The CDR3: CATSPDRLNTEAFF. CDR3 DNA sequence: TGTGCCACCAGCCCGGACAGGCTGAACACTGAAGCTTTCTTT.

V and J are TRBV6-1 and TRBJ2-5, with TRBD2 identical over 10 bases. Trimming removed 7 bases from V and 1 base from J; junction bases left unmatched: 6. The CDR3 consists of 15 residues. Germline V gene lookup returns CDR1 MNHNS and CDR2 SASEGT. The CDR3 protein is CASTRRLAGQETQYF. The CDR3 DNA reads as TGTGCCAGCACCAGGAGACTAGCGGGCCAAGAGACCCAGTACTTC.

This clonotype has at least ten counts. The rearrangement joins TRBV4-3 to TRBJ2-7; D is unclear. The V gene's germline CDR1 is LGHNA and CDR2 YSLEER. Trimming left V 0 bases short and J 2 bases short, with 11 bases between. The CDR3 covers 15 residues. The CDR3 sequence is CASSQDKNDAYEQYF. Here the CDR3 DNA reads TGCGCCAGCAGCCAAGATAAGAATGACGCCTACGAGCAGTACTTC.

The CDR3 DNA is TGTGCCAGCAGCCCGGAATGGGGGTACCAAGAGACCCAGTACTTC. It translates to CASSPEWGYQETQYF. This sequence joins TRBV5-5 and TRBJ2-5; D is perhaps TRBD1 or TRBD2 (5 bases each). The CDR3 runs to 15 residues. V lost 4 bases to trimming and J lost 0 bases, with 13 bases between them. Germline CDR1 SGHKS, CDR2 YYEKEE (reference sequence).

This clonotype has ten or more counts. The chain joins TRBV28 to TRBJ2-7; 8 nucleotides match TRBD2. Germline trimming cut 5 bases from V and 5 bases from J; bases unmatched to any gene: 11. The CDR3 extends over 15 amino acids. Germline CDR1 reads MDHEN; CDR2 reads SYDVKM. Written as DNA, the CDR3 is TGTGCCAGCAGTGAGTTAGCGGGGTCCTTTGACGAGCAGTACTTC. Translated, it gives CASSELAGSFDEQYF. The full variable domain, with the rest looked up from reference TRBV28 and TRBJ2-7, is DVKVTQSSRYLVKRTGEKVFLECVQDMDHENMFWYRQDPGLGLRLIYFSYDVKMKEKGDIPEGYSVSREKKERFSLILESASTNQTSMYLCASSELAGSFDEQYFGPGTRLTVT.

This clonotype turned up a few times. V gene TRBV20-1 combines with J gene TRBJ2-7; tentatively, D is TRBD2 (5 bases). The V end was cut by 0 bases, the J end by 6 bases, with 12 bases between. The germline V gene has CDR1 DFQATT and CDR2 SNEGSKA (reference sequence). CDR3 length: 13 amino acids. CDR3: CSARDISGIEQYF. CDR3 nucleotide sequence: TGCAGTGCTAGAGATATCTCGGGAATCGAGCAGTACTTC.

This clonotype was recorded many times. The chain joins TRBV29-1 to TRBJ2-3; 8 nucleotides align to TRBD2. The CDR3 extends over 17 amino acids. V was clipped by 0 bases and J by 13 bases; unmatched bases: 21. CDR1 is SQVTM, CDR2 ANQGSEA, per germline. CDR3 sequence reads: CSVEDLRRLARHRSEYF. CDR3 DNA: TGCAGCGTTGAAGATCTCAGGCGACTAGCGCGTCATCGTAGTGAGTATTTT.

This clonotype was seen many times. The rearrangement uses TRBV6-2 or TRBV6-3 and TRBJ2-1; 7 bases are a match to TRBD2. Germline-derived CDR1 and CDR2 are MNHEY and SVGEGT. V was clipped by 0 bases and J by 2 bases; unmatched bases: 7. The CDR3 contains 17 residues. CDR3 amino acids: CASSYSEGRAAYNEQFF. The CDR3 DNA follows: TGTGCCAGCAGTTACTCTGAGGGGAGGGCCGCCTACAATGAGCAGTTCTTC.

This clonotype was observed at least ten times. The CDR3 DNA reads as TGTGCCAGCAGCTTAGTCAGGGAGACCCAGTACTTC. Protein: CASSLVRETQYF. The gene calls are TRBV7-9 and TRBJ2-5; D unclear. Germline V gives CDR1 SEHNR, CDR2 FQNEAQ (reference sequence). This CDR3 is built from 12 residues. Trimming stripped 1 base from V and 5 bases from J, with 5 bases between.

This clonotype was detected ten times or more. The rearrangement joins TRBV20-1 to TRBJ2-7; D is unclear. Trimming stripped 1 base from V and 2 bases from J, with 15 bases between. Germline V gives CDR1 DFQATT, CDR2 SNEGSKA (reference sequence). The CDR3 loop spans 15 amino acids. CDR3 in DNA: TGCAGTGCTAGAGGCCGACGGAATCCTACCTACGAGCAGTACTTC. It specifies CSARGRRNPTYEQYF.

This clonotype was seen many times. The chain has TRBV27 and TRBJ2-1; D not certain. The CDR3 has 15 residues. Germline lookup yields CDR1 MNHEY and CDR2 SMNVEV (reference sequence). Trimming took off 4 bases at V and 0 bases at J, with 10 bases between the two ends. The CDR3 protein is CASSSPKSSYNEQFF. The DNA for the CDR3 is TGTGCCAGCAGTTCCCCTAAGAGCTCCTACAATGAGCAGTTCTTC.

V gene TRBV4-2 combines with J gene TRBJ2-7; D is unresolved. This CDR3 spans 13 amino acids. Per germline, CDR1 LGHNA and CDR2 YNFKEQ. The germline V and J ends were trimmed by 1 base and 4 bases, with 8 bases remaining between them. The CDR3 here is CASSQAAEYEQYF. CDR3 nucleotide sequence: TGTGCCAGCAGCCAAGCCGCGGAGTACGAGCAGTACTTC.

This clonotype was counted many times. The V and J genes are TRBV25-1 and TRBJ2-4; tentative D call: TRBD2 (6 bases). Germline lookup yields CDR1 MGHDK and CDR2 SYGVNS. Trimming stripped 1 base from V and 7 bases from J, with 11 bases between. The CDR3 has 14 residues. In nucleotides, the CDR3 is TGTGCCAGCAGTGAATTTCGTCGGGGGAACATTCAGTACTTC. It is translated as CASSEFRRGNIQYF.

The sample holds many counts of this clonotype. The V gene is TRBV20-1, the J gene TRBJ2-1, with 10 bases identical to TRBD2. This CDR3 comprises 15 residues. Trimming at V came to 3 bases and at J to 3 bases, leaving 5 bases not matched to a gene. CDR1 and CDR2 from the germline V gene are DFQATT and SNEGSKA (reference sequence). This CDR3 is CSASGLADNYNEQFF. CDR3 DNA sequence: TGCAGTGCTAGTGGACTAGCGGATAACTACAATGAGCAGTTCTTC.

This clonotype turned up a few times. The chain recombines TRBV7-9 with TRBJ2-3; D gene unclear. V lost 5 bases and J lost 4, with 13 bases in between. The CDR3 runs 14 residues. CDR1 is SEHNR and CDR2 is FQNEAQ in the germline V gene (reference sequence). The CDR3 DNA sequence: TGTGCCAGCAGCACCTGGACCGGTTCAGATACGCAGTATTTT. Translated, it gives CASSTWTGSDTQYF. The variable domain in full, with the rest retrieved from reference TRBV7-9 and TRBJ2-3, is DTGVSQNPRHKITKRGQNVTFRCDPISEHNRLYWYRQTLGQGPEFLTYFQNEAQLEKSRLLSDRFSAERPKGSFSTLEIQRTEQGDSAMYLCASSTWTGSDTQYFGPGTRLTVL.